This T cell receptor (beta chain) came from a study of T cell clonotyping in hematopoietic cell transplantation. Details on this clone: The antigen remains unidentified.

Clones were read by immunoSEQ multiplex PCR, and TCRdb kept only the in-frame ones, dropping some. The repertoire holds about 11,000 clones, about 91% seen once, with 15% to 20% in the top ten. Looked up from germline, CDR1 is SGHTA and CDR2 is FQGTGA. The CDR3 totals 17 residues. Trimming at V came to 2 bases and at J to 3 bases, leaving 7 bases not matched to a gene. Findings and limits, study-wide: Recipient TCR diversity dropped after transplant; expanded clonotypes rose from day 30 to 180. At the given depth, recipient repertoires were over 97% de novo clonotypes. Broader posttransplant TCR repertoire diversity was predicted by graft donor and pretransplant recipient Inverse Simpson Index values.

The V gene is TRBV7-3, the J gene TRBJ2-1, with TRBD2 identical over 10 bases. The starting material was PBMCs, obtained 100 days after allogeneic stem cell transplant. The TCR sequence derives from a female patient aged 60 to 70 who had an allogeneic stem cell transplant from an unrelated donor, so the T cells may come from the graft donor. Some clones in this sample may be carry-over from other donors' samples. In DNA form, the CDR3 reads TGTGCCAGCAGCTTACCTAGCGGGAGATCGGTCTACAATGAGCAGTTCTTC. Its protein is CASSLPSGRSVYNEQFF.